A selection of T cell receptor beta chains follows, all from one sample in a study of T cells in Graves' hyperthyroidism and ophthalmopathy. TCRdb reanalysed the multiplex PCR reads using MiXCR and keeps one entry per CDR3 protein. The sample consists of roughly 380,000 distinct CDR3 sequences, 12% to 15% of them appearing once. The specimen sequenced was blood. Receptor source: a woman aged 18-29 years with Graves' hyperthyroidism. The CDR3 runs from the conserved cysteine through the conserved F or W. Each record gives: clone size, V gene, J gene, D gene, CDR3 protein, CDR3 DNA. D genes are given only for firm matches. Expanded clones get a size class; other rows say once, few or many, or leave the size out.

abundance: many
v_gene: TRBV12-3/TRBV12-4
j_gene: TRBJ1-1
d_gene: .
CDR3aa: CASDRGGNTEAFF
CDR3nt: TGTGCCAGTGATCGTGGGGGGAACACTGAAGCTTTCTTT

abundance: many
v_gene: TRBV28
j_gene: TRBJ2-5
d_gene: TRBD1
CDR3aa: CASSPNRDRRHF
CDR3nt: TGTGCCAGCAGTCCGAACCGGGACAGGAGACACTTC

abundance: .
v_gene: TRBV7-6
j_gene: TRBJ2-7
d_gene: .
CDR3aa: CASSLQSGDSYEQYF
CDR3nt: TGTGCCAGCAGCTTGCAATCAGGTGACTCCTACGAGCAGTACTTC

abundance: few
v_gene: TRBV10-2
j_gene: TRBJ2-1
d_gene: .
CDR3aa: CASSEPRKIQLYNEQFF
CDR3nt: TGCGCCAGCAGTGAGCCGAGAAAAATACAGCTCTACAATGAGCAGTTCTTC

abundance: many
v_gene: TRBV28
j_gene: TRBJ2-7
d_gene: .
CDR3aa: CASSRRLLRDRVGHEQYF
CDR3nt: TGTGCCAGCAGCCGACGGCTACTACGGGACCGGGTTGGTCACGAGCAGTACTTC

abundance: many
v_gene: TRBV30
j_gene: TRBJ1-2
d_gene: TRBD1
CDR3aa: CAWSGRDSVFYGYTF
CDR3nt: TGTGCCTGGAGTGGCCGGGACAGCGTTTTTTATGGCTACACCTTC

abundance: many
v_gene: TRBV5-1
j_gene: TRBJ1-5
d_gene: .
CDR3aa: CASSSDGGAQPQHF
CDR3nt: TGCGCCAGCAGCTCTGACGGGGGAGCTCAGCCCCAGCATTTT

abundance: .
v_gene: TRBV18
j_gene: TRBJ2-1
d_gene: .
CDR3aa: CASSTNQETQFF
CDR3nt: TGTGCCAGCTCGACGAATCAAGAGACCCAGTTCTTC

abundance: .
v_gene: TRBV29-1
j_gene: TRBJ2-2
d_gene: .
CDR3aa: CSVARNTGTGELFF
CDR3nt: TGCAGCGTTGCCAGAAATACGGGCACCGGGGAGCTGTTTTTT

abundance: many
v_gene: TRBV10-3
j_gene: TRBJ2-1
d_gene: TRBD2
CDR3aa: CAIRRKGSGSDYNEQFF
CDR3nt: TGTGCCATACGCCGAAAGGGAAGCGGGAGCGATTACAATGAGCAGTTCTTC

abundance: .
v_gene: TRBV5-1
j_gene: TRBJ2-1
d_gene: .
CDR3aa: CASSWAGGEQFF
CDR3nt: TGCGCCAGCAGCTGGGCCGGAGGGGAGCAGTTCTTC

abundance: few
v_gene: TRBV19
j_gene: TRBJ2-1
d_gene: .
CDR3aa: CASSMRWWNSSYNEQFF
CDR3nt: TGTGCCAGTAGTATGCGTTGGTGGAATAGCTCCTACAATGAGCAGTTCTTC

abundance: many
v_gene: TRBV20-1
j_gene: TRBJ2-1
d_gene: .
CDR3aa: CSARPAGLYNEQFF
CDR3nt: TGCAGTGCTAGACCGGCAGGGCTTTACAATGAGCAGTTCTTC

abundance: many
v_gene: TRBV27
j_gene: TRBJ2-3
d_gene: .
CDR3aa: CASSLGTGDTQYF
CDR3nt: TGTGCCAGCAGTTTAGGCACAGGAGATACGCAGTATTTT

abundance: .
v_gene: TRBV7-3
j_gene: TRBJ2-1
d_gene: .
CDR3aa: CASSLRARAGLSYNEQFF
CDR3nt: TGTGCCAGCAGCCTGCGGGCAAGAGCAGGACTCTCCTACAATGAGCAGTTCTTC

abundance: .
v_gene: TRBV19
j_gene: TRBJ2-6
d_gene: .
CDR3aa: CASSRTGGANVLTF
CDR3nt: TGTGCCAGTTCCCGGACGGGGGGGGCCAACGTCCTGACTTTC

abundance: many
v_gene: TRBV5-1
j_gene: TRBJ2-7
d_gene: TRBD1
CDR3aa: CASSYGTGGLYEQYF
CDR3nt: TGCGCCAGCAGCTATGGGACAGGGGGCCTCTACGAGCAGTACTTC

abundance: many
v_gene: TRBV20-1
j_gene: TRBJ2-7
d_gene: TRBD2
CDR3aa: CSASSLAGGSYEQYF
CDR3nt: TGCAGTGCTAGTTCCCTAGCGGGAGGCTCCTACGAGCAGTACTTC

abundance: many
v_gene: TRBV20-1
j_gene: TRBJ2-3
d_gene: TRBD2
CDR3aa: CSARASGMADTQYF
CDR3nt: TGCAGTGCTAGGGCTAGCGGGATGGCAGATACGCAGTATTTT

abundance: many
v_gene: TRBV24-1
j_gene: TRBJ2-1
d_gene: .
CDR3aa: CATSVTAGNEQFF
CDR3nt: TGTGCCACCAGTGTCACGGCGGGCAATGAGCAGTTCTTC

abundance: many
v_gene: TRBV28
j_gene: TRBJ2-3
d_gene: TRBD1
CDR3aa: CASTLVLGTGLDTQYF
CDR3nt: TGTGCCAGCACCCTCGTTCTGGGGACAGGGTTAGATACGCAGTATTTT

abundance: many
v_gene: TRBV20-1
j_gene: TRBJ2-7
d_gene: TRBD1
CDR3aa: CSAGVPGQGNEQYF
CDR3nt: TGCAGTGCTGGCGTACCGGGACAGGGAAACGAGCAGTACTTC